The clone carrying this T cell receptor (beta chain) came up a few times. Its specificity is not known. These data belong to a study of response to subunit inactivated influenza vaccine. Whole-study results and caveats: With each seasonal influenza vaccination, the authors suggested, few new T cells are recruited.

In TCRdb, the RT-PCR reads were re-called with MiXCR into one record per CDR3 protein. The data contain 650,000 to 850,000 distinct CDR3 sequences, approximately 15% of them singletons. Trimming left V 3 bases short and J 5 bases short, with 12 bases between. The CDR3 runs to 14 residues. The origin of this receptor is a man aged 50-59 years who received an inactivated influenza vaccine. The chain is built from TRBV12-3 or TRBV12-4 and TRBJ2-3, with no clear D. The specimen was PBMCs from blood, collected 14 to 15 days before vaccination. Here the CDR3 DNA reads TGTGCCAGCAGTTTGCCTACCCTTAGAGATACGCAGTATTTT. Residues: CASSLPTLRDTQYF.